Listed below are T cell receptor beta chains from one sample, sequenced in a study of T cells in Graves' hyperthyroidism and ophthalmopathy. TCRdb itself ran the multiplex PCR reads through MiXCR, one entry per CDR3 protein. The sample yields 730,000 or so distinct CDR3 sequences, approximately 19% seen once. Input material: blood. The receptors here all came from a woman in her fifties or sixties with Graves' hyperthyroidism that later progressed to Graves' ophthalmopathy. Each CDR3 is given with its conserved first and last residue. Fields, in order: J gene, V gene, D gene, clone size, CDR3 protein, CDR3 DNA. The D gene is left open where the match is weak. Part of the rows lack a size; the others show once, few, many or a class for expanded clones.

>TRBJ2-5|TRBV12-3/TRBV12-4|NA|many
CASSFPRRGETQYF
TGTGCCAGCAGTTTCCCGAGAAGGGGGGAGACCCAGTACTTC
>TRBJ2-3|TRBV6-1|NA|many
CASSELLVTDTQYF
TGTGCCAGCAGTGAATTGTTGGTCACAGATACGCAGTATTTT
>TRBJ1-1|TRBV7-3|TRBD1|many
CASSIDRGDTEAFF
TGTGCCAGCAGCATAGACAGGGGAGACACTGAAGCTTTCTTT
>TRBJ2-6|TRBV5-1|NA|many
CASSLGGSGANVLTF
TGTGCCAGCAGCTTAGGTGGAAGTGGGGCCAACGTCCTGACTTTC
>TRBJ2-4|TRBV28|NA|NA
CASSLMHYKNIQYF
TGTGCCAGCAGTTTAATGCACTACAAAAACATTCAGTACTTC
>TRBJ2-4|TRBV30|NA|many
CAWRKRAGSGLNIQYF
TGTGCCTGGAGAAAACGGGCAGGGAGTGGCCTGAACATTCAGTACTTC
>TRBJ1-5|TRBV27|NA|many
CASRTYADSNQPQHF
TGTGCCAGCAGGACTTACGCTGATAGCAATCAGCCCCAGCATTTT
>TRBJ1-1|TRBV9|NA|many
CASSVAISTEAFF
TGTGCCAGCAGCGTAGCTATATCCACTGAAGCTTTCTTT
>TRBJ1-1|TRBV29-1|NA|NA
CSTGTGRTNTEAFF
TGCAGCACAGGAACCGGACGGACGAACACTGAAGCTTTCTTT
>TRBJ1-6|TRBV9|NA|NA
CASSVTWNRNSPLHF
TGTGCCAGCAGCGTAACATGGAACAGGAATTCACCCCTCCACTTT
>TRBJ2-5|TRBV5-5|NA|many
CASSYLTSQETQYF
TGTGCCAGCAGCTACTTGACATCGCAAGAGACCCAGTACTTC
>TRBJ2-5|TRBV6-1|TRBD2|few
CASRERGDQETQYF
TGTGCCAGCAGGGAACGGGGGGACCAAGAGACCCAGTACTTC
>TRBJ1-2|TRBV20-1|TRBD1|many
CSADRGIRHGYTF
TGCAGTGCAGACAGGGGGATACGCCATGGCTACACCTTC
>TRBJ2-3|TRBV10-1|NA|once
CASSESLTTDTQYF
TGCGCCAGCAGTGAGTCTTTGACTACCGATACGCAGTATTTT
>TRBJ2-5|TRBV7-9|NA|NA
CASSLSRNQETQYF
TGTGCCAGCAGCCTTTCTAGGAACCAAGAGACCCAGTACTTC
>TRBJ2-7|TRBV12-5|TRBD1|few
CASGLVPGQDPYEQYF
TGTGCTAGTGGTTTGGTCCCGGGACAGGACCCCTACGAGCAGTACTTC
>TRBJ2-5|TRBV10-1|NA|few
CASSEGPSQETQYF
TGCGCCAGCAGTGAAGGACCATCCCAAGAGACCCAGTACTTC
>TRBJ2-3|TRBV7-9|NA|few
CASSPTRTAGTDTQYF
TGTGCCAGCAGCCCAACGAGGACGGCAGGCACAGATACGCAGTATTTT
>TRBJ1-1|TRBV28|NA|NA
CASSLTRGPIEAFF
TGTGCCAGCAGTTTAACCCGGGGACCCATTGAAGCTTTCTTT
>TRBJ2-1|TRBV5-1|TRBD2|many
CASSFERGGLDEQFF
TGCGCCAGCAGCTTCGAGCGGGGGGGCCTCGATGAGCAGTTCTTC
>TRBJ1-2|TRBV27|NA|many
CASSPPPGDGYTF
TGTGCCAGCAGTCCCCCCCCGGGGGATGGCTACACCTTC
>TRBJ1-3|TRBV12-3/TRBV12-4|TRBD1|NA
CAMETGAGNTIYF
TGTGCCATGGAGACAGGGGCTGGAAACACCATATATTTT
>TRBJ2-1|TRBV20-1|NA|few
CSASRRNEQFF
TGCAGTGCTAGTAGGCGTAATGAGCAGTTCTTC
>TRBJ2-3|TRBV5-1|NA|NA
CASSLWGTADTQYF
TGCGCCAGCAGCTTGTGGGGGACGGCAGATACGCAGTATTTT
>TRBJ1-1|TRBV7-2|TRBD1|many
CASSLVGTGGTEAFF
TGTGCCAGCAGCTTAGTGGGGACAGGGGGCACTGAAGCTTTCTTT
>TRBJ2-7|TRBV20-1|NA|many
CSAPLGLALGEQYF
TGCAGTGCTCCACTCGGCCTAGCGTTGGGCGAGCAGTACTTC
>TRBJ2-5|TRBV15|TRBD2|NA
CATSRARGEETQYF
TGTGCCACCAGCAGAGCGCGGGGGGAAGAGACCCAGTACTTC
>TRBJ1-6|TRBV5-1|NA|NA
CASSLEGDNNSPLHF
TGCGCCAGCAGCTTGGAAGGGGACAATAATTCACCCCTCCACTTT
>TRBJ2-1|TRBV10-2|TRBD2|few
CASRTSSGGASSLNEQFF
TGCGCCAGCAGAACTTCTAGCGGGGGAGCTAGCTCCTTGAATGAGCAGTTCTTC
>TRBJ2-3|TRBV20-1|TRBD1|many
CSASPPPQGVQADTQYF
TGCAGTGCTAGCCCCCCCCCGCAGGGGGTTCAAGCAGATACGCAGTATTTT
>TRBJ2-2|TRBV7-2|TRBD2|NA
CALERGNLNTGELFF
TGTGCCCTCGAGCGGGGAAACCTGAACACCGGGGAGCTGTTTTTT
>TRBJ2-3|TRBV2|TRBD1|NA
CASSIRQGADTQYF
TGTGCCAGCAGTATCCGACAGGGGGCAGATACGCAGTATTTT
>TRBJ2-2|TRBV5-1|NA|NA
CASSLNRIVEFNAGELFF
TGCGCCAGCAGCTTGAACAGAATCGTCGAGTTTAACGCCGGGGAGCTGTTTTTT
>TRBJ2-2|TRBV6-1|NA|NA
CASRRDTNTGELFF
TGTGCCAGCAGGCGGGACACGAACACCGGGGAGCTGTTTTTT
>TRBJ2-5|TRBV4-1|NA|few
CASKVPGKETQYF
TGCGCCAGCAAGGTCCCGGGGAAGGAGACCCAGTACTTC
>TRBJ1-2|TRBV12-3/TRBV12-4|TRBD1|few
CASSRTGIENYGYTF
TGTGCCAGCAGCCGGACAGGGATTGAAAACTATGGCTACACCTTC
>TRBJ2-5|TRBV3-1|NA|many
CASRPRTQETQYF
TGTGCCAGCAGACCTCGGACACAAGAGACCCAGTACTTC
>TRBJ1-6|TRBV10-3|NA|NA
CAISDRGNSTLHF
TGTGCCATCAGTGACAGGGGAAACTCAACCCTCCACTTT
>TRBJ2-3|TRBV12-3/TRBV12-4|TRBD2|many
CASSFLLAGGTDTQYF
TGTGCCAGCAGTTTTCTACTAGCGGGGGGGACAGATACGCAGTATTTT
>TRBJ2-3|TRBV7-9|TRBD2|many
CASSPPTSGGATDTQYF
TGTGCCAGCAGCCCCCCGACTAGCGGGGGGGCCACAGATACGCAGTATTTT
>TRBJ1-2|TRBV5-1|NA|many
CASSLGLSNYGYTF
TGCGCCAGCAGCTTGGGCCTGAGTAACTATGGCTACACCTTC
>TRBJ1-3|TRBV9|TRBD1|NA
CASSGAQGVGNTIYF
TGTGCCAGCAGCGGGGCCCAGGGGGTTGGAAACACCATATATTTT
>TRBJ2-5|TRBV11-2|NA|many
CASSFNTGTKYF
TGTGCCAGCAGCTTTAACACCGGGACAAAGTACTTC
>TRBJ1-2|TRBV30|TRBD1|few
CAWNGQGARYGYTF
TGTGCCTGGAATGGACAGGGGGCGCGGTATGGCTACACCTTC
>TRBJ1-1|TRBV18|NA|NA
CASTPGATEAFF
TGTGCCAGCACCCCGGGGGCCACTGAAGCTTTCTTT
>TRBJ1-2|TRBV12-3/TRBV12-4|TRBD1|many
CASSSGDRDVGYTF
TGTGCCAGCAGTTCGGGGGACAGGGATGTAGGCTACACCTTC
>TRBJ2-7|TRBV4-1|TRBD2|NA
CASSQAGGIEQYF
TGCGCCAGCAGCCAAGCGGGGGGGATTGAGCAGTACTTC
>TRBJ1-2|TRBV5-5|TRBD1|NA
CASSLGQGVYGYTF
TGTGCCAGCAGCTTGGGACAGGGGGTCTATGGCTACACCTTC
>TRBJ2-7|TRBV28|TRBD2|few
CASSLAGVHEQYF
TGTGCCAGCAGCTTAGCGGGAGTCCACGAGCAGTACTTC
>TRBJ1-5|TRBV7-2|NA|few
CASSPAERQPQHF
TGTGCCAGCAGCCCCGCCGAGCGTCAGCCCCAGCATTTT
>TRBJ1-2|TRBV20-1|NA|NA
CSARDRGYPYGYTF
TGCAGTGCTAGAGATCGGGGGTACCCCTATGGCTACACCTTC